A single sample gave rise to the 9 T cell receptor beta chains below, sequenced in a study of blood T cell repertoires in COVID-19. Only in-frame clones appear in the TCRdb table, and some are missing; sequencing was by immunoSEQ multiplex PCR. This table holds about 90,000 clones, 75% to 85% found once. The sequenced sample consisted of peripheral blood. The source is a woman aged 70-85 years with acute or convalescent COVID-19.

The V and J genes are TRBV7-9 and TRBJ1-2, with TRBD1 as a possible D gene (6 bases). CDR3 length: 15 residues. Germline V CDR1 and CDR2: SEHNR, FQNEAQ (reference sequence). Trimming stripped 3 bases from V and 8 bases from J, with 19 bases between. The CDR3 region has the DNA TGTGCCAGCAGCTTTTCCGCAAGCGGACAGACCGGCTACACCTTC. Protein sequence: CASSFSASGQTGYTF. Together with reference TRBV7-9 and TRBJ1-2, the CDR3 gives the full variable domain: DTGVSQNPRHKITKRGQNVTFRCDPISEHNRLYWYRQTLGQGPEFLTYFQNEAQLEKSRLLSDRFSAERPKGSFSTLEIQRTEQGDSAMYLCASSFSASGQTGYTFGSGTRLTVV.

The genes are TRBV25-1 and TRBJ2-5, with no clear D. There are 15 residues in the CDR3. Germline CDR1 MGHDK, CDR2 SYGVNS. V was pared by 3 bases and J by 0 bases, with 11 bases between. CDR3 protein: CASSDNRHNQETQYF. The DNA for the CDR3 is TGTGCCAGCAGTGATAATAGACATAACCAAGAGACCCAGTACTTC.

This clone has just a few counts. The chain is built from TRBV12-3 or TRBV12-4 and TRBJ1-2; maybe TRBD1 (5 bases). The ends were cut back, 8 bases at V and 8 bases at J, with 15 bases in the middle. This CDR3 is built from 12 residues. The CDR3 coding sequence is TGTGCCAGCGCCGGCGGGGCGCGGGGCTACACCTTC. The encoded protein is CASAGGARGYTF.

The chain links TRBV6-5 to TRBJ1-3; no reliable D call. Germline assignment: CDR1 MNHEY and CDR2 SVGAGI. This CDR3 comprises 11 residues. V was cut by 8 bases and J by 0 bases, with 2 bases left in between. The CDR3 nucleotides read TGTGCCAGCCTCTCTGGAAACACCATATATTTT. It yields the protein CASLSGNTIYF.

This clone appeared once. This chain joins TRBV10-2 and TRBJ2-1; maybe TRBD2 (6 bases). The CDR3 is 11 residues long. Germline-derived CDR1 and CDR2 are WSHSY and SAAADI. V was cut by 8 bases and J by 4 bases, with 6 bases left in between. CDR3 DNA: TGCGCCAGCCGGGAGTACAATGAGCAGTTCTTC. Translating it yields CASREYNEQFF.

V gene TRBV5-1 combines with J gene TRBJ1-3; no clear D. In germline, CDR1 is SGHRS, CDR2 YFSETQ. Deletions cut 7 bases from V and 0 bases from J, with 5 bases between. The CDR3 runs to 12 residues. Written as DNA, the CDR3 is TGCGCCAGCGGAGGCTCTGGAAACACCATATATTTT. This encodes CASGGSGNTIYF.

This clone has a single count. V and J are TRBV2 and TRBJ1-2; D uncertain. CDR3 length: 12 residues. Trimming cost V 10 bases and J 0 bases, with 9 bases left between them. Germline V gene lookup returns CDR1 SNHLY and CDR2 FYNNEI. The CDR3 spells CATRGTNYGYTF. CDR3 nucleotides: TGTGCCACCCGCGGCACTAACTATGGCTACACCTTC. Together with reference TRBV2 and TRBJ1-2, the CDR3 gives the full variable domain: EPEVTQTPSHQVTQMGQEVILRCVPISNHLYFYWYRQILGQKVEFLVSFYNNEISEKSEIFDDQFSVERPDGSNFTLKIRSTKLEDSAMYFCATRGTNYGYTFGSGTRLTVV.

The V gene is TRBV27, the J gene TRBJ2-1, with 13 bases matching TRBD2. With 5 bases clipped from V and 10 bases from J, the junction kept 8 bases outside the gene matches. The CDR3 is made up of 15 amino acids. Germline lookup yields CDR1 MNHEY and CDR2 SMNVEV (reference sequence). CDR3 sequence reads: CASSPSGLAGTEQFF. The CDR3 region has the DNA TGTGCCAGCAGTCCCTCGGGACTAGCGGGAACGGAGCAGTTCTTC.

This sequence joins TRBV19 and TRBJ1-2, with D hard to call. Deletions cut 6 bases from V and 6 bases from J, with 5 bases between. Germline V gene data show CDR1 as LNHDA and CDR2 as SQIVND (reference sequence). This CDR3 contains 10 residues. In DNA, the CDR3 is TGTGCCAGTAGGGGAGATGGCTACACCTTC. As protein: CASRGDGYTF.